Each of the 18 T cell receptor beta chains below was sequenced from the same sample in a study of T cell repertoires in cytomegalovirus infection. These receptors lack a known antigen. TCRdb reprocessed the reads with MiXCR, giving one entry per CDR3 protein. Of 750,000 to 900,000 distinct CDR3 sequences detected, approximately 32% appear once; the ten largest clones hold around 13%. The starting material was cultured CD8+ T cells from PBMCs, obtained from culture after CMV antigen stimulation. The receptors derive from a human donor in good health (CMV status not recorded). Some clones in this sample may be carry-over from other donors' samples.

The J gene is TRBJ2-1, the V gene TRBV27, with TRBD1 identical over 7 bases. CDR1 and CDR2 from the germline V gene are MNHEY and SMNVEV (reference sequence). Trimming removed 6 bases from V and 5 bases from J; junction bases left unmatched: 13. The CDR3 sequence is 16 residues long. This CDR3 reads CASRNRGEVRDNEQFF. The CDR3, as DNA: TGTGCCAGCAGAAACAGGGGAGAGGTTCGCGACAATGAGCAGTTCTTC.

About this clonotype itself: A much larger clone differs by one base, so this may be a read error. The chain combines TRBV6-1 with TRBJ2-3; D gene uncertain. Germline values: CDR1 MNHNS, CDR2 SASEGT. This CDR3 is 14 amino acids long. CDR3 sequence: CASRPRGPTDKQYF. CDR3 DNA: TGTGCCAGCAGACCAAGAGGACCCACAGATAAGCAGTATTTT.

This chain uses TRBV4-3 with TRBJ1-1, with 8 bases that match TRBD1. This CDR3 is built from 13 residues. Germline CDR1 is LGHNA and CDR2 is YSLEER. V shed 3 bases and J 7 bases; nucleotides not matched to a gene: 4. Here the CDR3 reads CASSQDRVGEAFF. CDR3 coding DNA: TGCGCCAGCAGCCAGGACAGGGTGGGTGAAGCTTTCTTT.

The J gene is TRBJ2-1, the V gene TRBV19; TRBD2 matches 8 bases. J was trimmed by 2 bases and V by 9 bases; bases with no gene match: 6. Germline CDR1 and CDR2: LNHDA and SQIVND (reference sequence). The CDR3 length is 14 residues. The CDR3 coding sequence is TGTGCCAGCCAGATAGCGGGGACCTACAATGAGCAGTTCTTC. Protein sequence: CASQIAGTYNEQFF.

The genes are TRBV7-6 and TRBJ2-3, with TRBD2 matching 10 bases. V trimming: 2 bases; J trimming: 0 bases; junction bases outside the gene matches: 2. Germline-derived CDR1 and CDR2 are SGHVS and FNYEAQ. The length of the CDR3 is 16 residues. The CDR3 is CASSLKAGGSTDTQYF. CDR3 coding DNA: TGTGCCAGCAGCTTAAAAGCGGGGGGGAGCACAGATACGCAGTATTTT.

The chain combines TRBV7-8 with TRBJ2-1; D ambiguous. CDR1 and CDR2 (germline): SGHVS, FQNEAQ. Deletions cut 5 bases from V and 5 bases from J, with 19 bases between. The CDR3 totals 16 residues. The CDR3 coding sequence is TGTGCCAGCAGCGCGCCGGGCCACCCGAGTGACAATGAGCAGTTCTTC. Its translation: CASSAPGHPSDNEQFF. The full variable domain, rest sourced from reference TRBV7-8 and TRBJ2-1, is GAGVSQSPRYKVAKRGQDVALRCDPISGHVSLFWYQQALGQGPEFLTYFQNEAQLDKSGLPSDRFFAERPEGSVSTLKIQRTQQEDSAVYLCASSAPGHPSDNEQFFGPGTRLTVL.

This sequence joins TRBV28 and TRBJ1-1, with 8 bases aligning to TRBD1. The germline CDR1 and CDR2 sequences are MDHEN and SYDVKM. The CDR3 covers 16 residues. J lost 3 bases, V lost 7 bases, and 13 bases had no gene match. CDR3 DNA sequence: TGTGCCAGCACCCACCGGGACAGGAGTTTGGACACTGAAGCTTTCTTT. It codes for CASTHRDRSLDTEAFF.

This clonotype appeared many times. The chain couples TRBV7-6 to TRBJ1-1; TRBD1 might be the D (5 bases). With 3 bases removed from V and 0 bases from J, the gap between germline ends came to 8 bases. Germline lookup yields CDR1 SGHVS and CDR2 FNYEAQ. This CDR3 is built from 14 residues. Written as DNA, the CDR3 is TGTGCCAGCAGCTTGAGAGGGGTGAACACTGAAGCTTTCTTT. This codes for CASSLRGVNTEAFF.

This clonotype occurred a few times. This chain joins TRBV28 and TRBJ1-6; D is undetermined. CDR1 and CDR2 (germline): MDHEN, SYDVKM. CDR3 length: 17 amino acids. The ends were cut back, 5 bases at V and 0 bases at J, with 14 bases in the middle. CDR3 in DNA: TGTGCCAGCAGTACCCCGGCAGAGAGCTCCTATAATTCACCCCTCCACTTT. Translating it yields CASSTPAESSYNSPLHF. Variable domain in full (rest from reference TRBV28 and TRBJ1-6): DVKVTQSSRYLVKRTGEKVFLECVQDMDHENMFWYRQDPGLGLRLIYFSYDVKMKEKGDIPEGYSVSREKKERFSLILESASTNQTSMYLCASSTPAESSYNSPLHFGNGTRLTVT.

The chain links TRBV5-1 to TRBJ2-7; D unclear. The CDR3 runs to 14 residues. Between the trimmed V and J ends, which lost 4 bases and 4 bases, there was a span of 15 bases. The V gene's germline CDR1 is SGHRS and CDR2 YFSETQ. The CDR3 region has the DNA TGCGCCAGCAGCAACCTGATGGGCGATTACGAGCAGTACTTC. Its translation is CASSNLMGDYEQYF.

The rearrangement uses TRBV4-1 and TRBJ2-1, with 7 bases lining up with TRBD2. CDR1 and CDR2 from the germline V gene are MGHRA and YSYEKL. Trimming cost V 0 bases and J 4 bases; bases outside gene matches: 6. This CDR3 has 16 amino acids. CDR3 nucleotide sequence: TGCGCCAGCAGCCAAGATCCGGGACTACCGTACAATGAGCAGTTCTTC. This translates into CASSQDPGLPYNEQFF.

At least ten counts were recorded for this clonotype. The chain couples TRBV12-5 to TRBJ2-1, with no clear D. The CDR3 extends over 16 amino acids. Germline CDR1 reads LGHNT; CDR2 reads FRNRAP. V lost 0 bases to trimming and J lost 5 bases, with 14 bases between them. In DNA, the CDR3 is TGTGCTAGTGGTTTGGTAAGCGAGTTGGCGGACAATGAGCAGTTCTTC. This gives the protein CASGLVSELADNEQFF.

The rearrangement joins TRBV6-5 to TRBJ2-5; D remains unclear. Trimming took off 1 base at V and 1 base at J, with 7 bases between the two ends. The germline gives CDR1 MNHEY, CDR2 SVGAGI. This CDR3 comprises 14 residues. The CDR3 spells CASSYLGFQETQYF. CDR3 nucleotide sequence: TGTGCCAGCAGTTACTTGGGGTTCCAAGAGACCCAGTACTTC.

J is TRBJ2-1 and V is TRBV6-1, with 10 bases lining up with TRBD1. The CDR3 runs 16 residues. Unmatched junction bases numbered 9, after V lost 5 bases and J lost 5 bases. Germline V gene lookup returns CDR1 MNHNS and CDR2 SASEGT. CDR3 amino acids: CASSLAGQGLNNEQFF. CDR3 coding DNA: TGTGCCAGCAGTTTAGCGGGACAGGGGTTGAACAATGAGCAGTTCTTC.

In its sample, this clonotype was seen many times. The chain joins TRBV19 to TRBJ2-3, with TRBD1 identical over 11 bases. The trim removed 4 bases at V and 2 bases at J, leaving 8 bases unmatched. The CDR3 extends over 17 amino acids. Germline CDR1 reads LNHDA; CDR2 reads SQIVND (reference sequence). This CDR3 reads CASSTRRTGGYTDTQYF. The CDR3 coding sequence is TGTGCCAGTAGTACTCGCCGGACAGGGGGCTACACAGATACGCAGTATTTT.

The chain combines TRBV20-1 with TRBJ2-7, with D tentatively TRBD1 (6 bases). Germline CDR1 is DFQATT and CDR2 is SNEGSKA (reference sequence). CDR3 length equals 14 residues. V was pared by 0 bases and J by 2 bases, with 11 bases between. DNA for the CDR3: TGCAGTGCTAGAGATCAAGGGGGTACCTACGAGCAGTACTTC. Protein: CSARDQGGTYEQYF.

On this clonotype: One end of the junction is discordant with germline, which a read error may explain. The V call is TRBV6-1, the J call TRBJ2-7; D tentatively fits TRBD1 or TRBD2 (5 bases each). Germline CDR1 is MNHNS and CDR2 is SASEGT. The CDR3 loop spans 14 amino acids. The CDR3 sequence is CASRIGTGSYDQYF. The CDR3 region has the DNA TGTGCCAGCAGAATCGGGACCGGCTCCTACGATCAGTACTTC.

This clonotype was counted many times. The chain links TRBV7-9 to TRBJ2-1; 12 bases are shared with TRBD2. Losses at the gene ends were 0 bases for V and 0 bases for J; bases not matched to a gene: 6. Per the germline V gene, CDR1 is SEHNR and CDR2 is FQNEAQ (reference sequence). CDR3 length: 19 residues. The CDR3 nucleotides are TGTGCCAGCAGCTTAGCTGGACTAGCGGGGCCCCTCTCCTACAATGAGCAGTTCTTC. This encodes CASSLAGLAGPLSYNEQFF.